This TCR beta chain is drawn from a study of OX40 agonist ivuxolimab in advanced cancers. The CDR3 spans 15 residues. Germline CDR1 and CDR2: SGDLS and YYNGEE. V lost 4 bases and J lost 4, with 16 bases in between. Libraries were prepared by immunoSEQ multiplex PCR; TCRdb keeps only in-frame clonotypes and omits some of them. The sample has about 45,000 clones; more than 80% are singletons. The specimen was CD4+ or CD8+ T cells sorted from blood, collected in a trial of the OX40 agonist ivuxolimab. This chain links TRBV9 with TRBJ2-3; perhaps D is TRBD1 or TRBD2 (5 bases each). The sequence was obtained from an adult with an advanced solid tumor such as melanoma, head and neck, liver or kidney cancer. The CDR3 sequence: CASSTLGRESDTQYF. The CDR3 nucleotides read TGTGCCAGCAGCACCCTGGGCAGGGAGTCAGATACGCAGTATTTT. Filled out from reference TRBV9 and TRBJ2-3, the complete variable domain reads DSGVTQTPKHLITATGQRVTLRCSPRSGDLSVYWYQQSLDQGLQFLIQYYNGEERAKGNILERFSAQQFPDLHSELNLSSLELGDSALYFCASSTLGRESDTQYFGPGTRLTVL.